A selection of T cell receptor beta chains follows, all from one sample in a study of T cells in Graves' hyperthyroidism and ophthalmopathy. TCRdb reprocessed the multiplex PCR reads with MiXCR, giving one entry per CDR3 protein. The data show about 690,000 distinct CDR3 sequences, around a sixth seen once. The specimen was blood. These receptors were collected from a man in his forties or fifties with Graves' hyperthyroidism. The CDR3 runs from the conserved cysteine through the conserved F or W. A D gene is named only where the DNA matches it firmly. Size is stated for part of the rows, as once, few or many counts, or as a class when the clone is expanded.

j_gene | v_gene | abundance | d_gene | CDR3nt | CDR3aa
TRBJ2-3 | TRBV15 | NA | NA | TGTGCCACCAGCAGGTCCCCACAGGGATCCGGCACAGATACGCAGTATTTT | CATSRSPQGSGTDTQYF
TRBJ2-6 | TRBV2 | NA | NA | TGTGCCAGCAGTGAACGAGTGGCAGGGAGTGCTGGGGCCAACGTCCTGACTTTC | CASSERVAGSAGANVLTF
TRBJ2-1 | TRBV24-1 | NA | NA | TGTGCCACCAGTGACAGGAGTCGAAATGAGCAGTTCTTC | CATSDRSRNEQFF
TRBJ1-5 | TRBV28 | NA | NA | TGTGCCAGCAGCCTGACAAACTCAATCAGTGCCCAGCATTTT | CASSLTNSISAQHF
TRBJ2-1 | TRBV24-1 | NA | NA | TGTGCCACCAGTGATGGAGGGTCAGGCAATGAGCAGTTCTTC | CATSDGGSGNEQFF
TRBJ2-7 | TRBV19 | NA | NA | TGTGCCAGTAGTACGACACTGTCCTACGAGCAGTACTTC | CASSTTLSYEQYF
TRBJ1-1 | TRBV18 | many | TRBD1 | TGTGCCAGCTCAGCCGACAGGGGTGGTAACACTGAAGCTTTCTTT | CASSADRGGNTEAFF
TRBJ2-1 | TRBV4-3 | many | NA | TGCGCCAGCAGCCAAGAGGCCAGCCGCTCCTACAATGAGCAGTTCTTC | CASSQEASRSYNEQFF
TRBJ2-3 | TRBV6-1 | few | TRBD2 | TGTGCCAGCAGTGAGACTAGCGGAGTCACAGATACGCAGTATTTT | CASSETSGVTDTQYF
TRBJ1-6 | TRBV20-1 | many | TRBD1 | TGCAGTGCCTGGACAGGGGATAATTCACCCCTCCACTTT | CSAWTGDNSPLHF
TRBJ2-7 | TRBV4-3 | few | NA | TGCGCCAGCAGCCAAGATATGTTCCCCTCTAGCCAGCATCGGAGCGAGCAGTACTTC | CASSQDMFPSSQHRSEQYF
TRBJ2-3 | TRBV11-2 | many | NA | TGTGCCAGCAGCTTAGACGGTATGGCAGTCCTAAGCACAGATACGCAGTATTTT | CASSLDGMAVLSTDTQYF
TRBJ2-7 | TRBV5-4 | NA | NA | TGTGCCAGCAGCTTGGGGAGGGAGCGGGCCAAGTCTTGGGAGCAGTACTTC | CASSLGRERAKSWEQYF
TRBJ1-2 | TRBV30 | NA | TRBD1 | TGTGTCGGAGACAGGGGGGGATATGGCTACACCTTC | CVGDRGGYGYTF
TRBJ2-3 | TRBV14 | NA | TRBD2 | TGTGCCAGCAGCCAAGAAATACTAGCGGGAGCAGATACGCAGTATTTT | CASSQEILAGADTQYF
TRBJ2-2 | TRBV2 | NA | TRBD1 | TGTGCCATATCCCGGGACAGGGAGGCCGGGGAGCTGTTTTTT | CAISRDREAGELFF
TRBJ2-3 | TRBV11-2 | many | NA | TGTGCCAGCAGCCGCCTGAGACCTCAAGATACGCAGTATTTT | CASSRLRPQDTQYF
TRBJ2-5 | TRBV20-1 | many | TRBD2 | TGCAGTGCGAAGAGGGGACTAGCGGGAGGGCCCCAAGAGACCCAGTACTTC | CSAKRGLAGGPQETQYF
TRBJ2-2 | TRBV24-1 | NA | TRBD1 | TGTGCCACCGGCGACAGGGAGACGGGGGAGCTGTTTTTT | CATGDRETGELFF
TRBJ1-6 | TRBV3-1 | NA | NA | TGTGCCAGCAGCGGAGCGGGACTGGGTTCACCCCTCCACTTT | CASSGAGLGSPLHF
TRBJ1-4 | TRBV4-2 | NA | NA | TGTGCCAGCAGCCAAGATACTCGGACAGAAATGAAAAGACTGTTTTTT | CASSQDTRTEMKRLFF
TRBJ2-1 | TRBV27 | many | NA | TGTGCCAGCAGTTTATCGTGGGGGCAGGGGCAGTTCTTC | CASSLSWGQGQFF
TRBJ2-1 | TRBV11-2 | many | NA | TGTGCCAGCAGCTTAGCACTAGTAGGAGCTGGTGAGCAGTTCTTC | CASSLALVGAGEQFF
TRBJ2-3 | TRBV6-5 | few | TRBD1 | TGTGCCAGCAGTTACTCAATTTCGGACAGGAATACGCAGTATTTT | CASSYSISDRNTQYF
TRBJ1-5 | TRBV30 | NA | NA | TGTGCCTGGAGTCTTCCAGGGCAGCCCCAGCATTTT | CAWSLPGQPQHF
TRBJ2-7 | TRBV29-1 | few | TRBD2 | TGCAGCGCCCTCGTGCTAGCGGGGAGCTCCTACGAGCAGTACTTC | CSALVLAGSSYEQYF
TRBJ2-4 | TRBV10-3 | NA | NA | TGTGCCACACGGCCGGACCAGGGACGAGCCAAAAACATTCAGTACTTC | CATRPDQGRAKNIQYF